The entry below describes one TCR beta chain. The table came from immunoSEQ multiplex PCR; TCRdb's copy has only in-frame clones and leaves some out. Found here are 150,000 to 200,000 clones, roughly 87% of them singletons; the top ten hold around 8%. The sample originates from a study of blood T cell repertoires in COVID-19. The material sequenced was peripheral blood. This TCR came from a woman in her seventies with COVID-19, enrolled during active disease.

The CDR3 is CASSPQATDTQYF. Here the CDR3 DNA reads TGTGCCAGCTCACCCCAGGCCACAGATACGCAGTATTTT. The genes are TRBV18 and TRBJ2-3; D is undetermined. From germline, CDR1 is KGHSH and CDR2 LQKENI. V was clipped by 3 bases and J by 2 bases, with 6 bases between them. The CDR3 length is 13 residues.